This T cell receptor beta chain stems from a study of radiotherapy plus CTLA-4 blockade in lung cancer. Study in general: Among all patients, roughly 17% showed objective responses, while about 31% had disease control.

Germline assignment: CDR1 SGHVS and CDR2 FQNEAQ. This CDR3 comprises 16 residues. The V and J ends lost 1 base and 1 base respectively, with 10 bases between them. Findings of the study overall: The authors reported that early blood T cell clone dynamics, with interferon-beta, best predicted response. Blood-borne expansion of tumor-derived TCR clones followed radiotherapy plus ipilimumab.

Worth noting for this clone: Antigen: not known.

With ipilimumab providing CTLA-4 blockade, focal radiation was administered to patients who had chemo-refractory metastatic non-small-cell lung cancer. Profiling relied on immunoSEQ multiplex PCR, and the TCRdb table lists in-frame clones only, not all of them. The data contain about 25,000 clones, about three quarters of them singletons. The chain links TRBV7-8 to TRBJ2-2, with a weak D call TRBD2 (6 bases). This TCR was recovered from a human donor with non-small cell lung cancer who had stable disease on radiotherapy plus ipilimumab. The source material was peripheral blood, sampled from a patient treated with radiotherapy plus ipilimumab. CDR3 in DNA: TGTGCCAGCAGCTTAGGGCGGCGGGAGAACACCGGGGAGCTGTTTTTT. This codes for CASSLGRRENTGELFF.